The 23 T cell receptor beta chains below were found in one sample sequenced in a study of T cell responses to AZD1222 COVID-19 vaccine. Here immunoSEQ multiplex PCR was the method, and the copy in TCRdb shows in-frame clones only, minus some. Of tens of thousands of clones detected, roughly 89% appear once; the ten largest clones hold around a tenth. The specimen comprised peripheral blood, sampled 28 days after the second AZD1222 dose. These receptors came from an adult who received the AZD1222 COVID-19 vaccine.

V and J are TRBV30 and TRBJ1-3; D perhaps matches TRBD1 (6 bases). There are 14 residues in the CDR3. The V and J ends lost 3 bases and 2 bases respectively, with 11 bases between them. CDR1 and CDR2 (germline): GTSNPN, SVGIG (reference sequence). CDR3 protein: CAWRKGGAGNTIYF. CDR3 sequence (DNA): TGTGCCTGGAGGAAAGGGGGGGCTGGAAACACCATATATTTT.

The rearrangement joins TRBV5-1 to TRBJ2-5; D is perhaps TRBD1 (5 bases). The CDR3 spans 15 residues. Germline lookup yields CDR1 SGHRS and CDR2 YFSETQ. V dropped 5 bases and J dropped 1 base, with 15 bases sitting between them. CDR3 region: CASSLRPDSQETQYF. CDR3 nucleotides: TGCGCCAGCAGTCTAAGGCCCGACAGCCAAGAGACCCAGTACTTC.

This chain connects TRBV6-2 or TRBV6-3 to TRBJ2-1, with no clear D. The germline CDR1 and CDR2 sequences are MNHEY and SVGEGT. The CDR3 sequence is 14 residues long. V was trimmed by 0 bases and J by 4 bases, leaving 7 bases between them. For the CDR3, the DNA is TGTGCCAGCAGTTACTCGACCGGGTACAATGAGCAGTTCTTC. Its translation is CASSYSTGYNEQFF.

This clone has only a few counts. The chain carries TRBV21-1 and TRBJ1-5; TRBD1 was called by the table and not checked on the DNA. TRBV21-1 is classified as a pseudogene. CDR3 length: 18 residues. CDR3 nucleotides: TGTGCCAGCAGCAAAACCTGTCCAATATACAGGGTCCATCAGCCCCAGCATTTT. Encoded protein: CASSKTCPIYRVHQPQHF.

In this sample, this clone turned up a few times. This chain uses TRBV3-1 (or the pseudogene TRBV3-2) with TRBJ2-3, with 8 positions matching TRBD2. This CDR3 is 16 amino acids long. CDR1 and CDR2 from the germline V gene are LGHDT and YNNKEL (reference sequence). V dropped 3 bases and J dropped 1; count of bases not matched to a gene: 6. This chain's CDR3 is CASSHTGGLRTDTQYF. DNA of the CDR3: TGTGCCAGCAGCCACACGGGGGGGTTGCGCACAGATACGCAGTATTTT.

The rearrangement joins TRBV28 to TRBJ1-1, with no clear D. V lost 7 bases, J lost 3 bases, and 9 bases lay in between. There are 12 residues in the CDR3. Germline V gene sequence: CDR1 MDHEN, CDR2 SYDVKM. The CDR3 protein is CASTSMYTEAFF. The DNA of the CDR3 is TGTGCCAGCACTTCCATGTACACTGAAGCTTTCTTT.

The chain links TRBV28 to TRBJ1-5; no definite D call. This CDR3 contains 11 residues. Trimming stripped 4 bases from V and 9 bases from J, with 7 bases between. Germline loops: CDR1 MDHEN, CDR2 SYDVKM. CDR3 nucleotides: TGTGCCAGCAGTTCCCCTTTGCCCCAGCATTTT. It is translated as CASSSPLPQHF. Drawing the rest from reference TRBV28 and TRBJ1-5, the complete variable domain is DVKVTQSSRYLVKRTGEKVFLECVQDMDHENMFWYRQDPGLGLRLIYFSYDVKMKEKGDIPEGYSVSREKKERFSLILESASTNQTSMYLCASSSPLPQHFGDGTRLSIL.

V gene TRBV2 combines with J gene TRBJ2-2, with 8 bases identical to TRBD1. The length of the CDR3 is 15 residues. Losses at the gene ends were 5 bases for V and 4 bases for J; bases not matched to a gene: 6. Per germline, CDR1 SNHLY and CDR2 FYNNEI. The CDR3 DNA sequence: TGTGCCAGCAGTTTGCGACAGGGGAGCACCGGGGAGCTGTTTTTT. It specifies CASSLRQGSTGELFF.

The chain has TRBV13 and TRBJ2-7; D is ambiguous. The CDR3 consists of 15 residues. Germline CDR1 and CDR2: PRHDT and FYEKMQ (reference sequence). V was shortened by 5 bases and J by 0 bases, with 14 bases between the two germline ends. CDR3 DNA: TGTGCCAGCAGCCCCGGAGTGGATAGCTCCTACGAGCAGTACTTC. Protein sequence: CASSPGVDSSYEQYF.

The V and J genes are TRBV12-3 or TRBV12-4 and TRBJ1-5; D is unclear. The CDR3 spans 12 residues. Trimming shortened V by 6 bases and J by 7 bases, and 10 bases separated the two germline ends. The CDR3 sequence: CASSFENQPQHF. In DNA, the CDR3 is TGTGCCAGCAGCTTTGAAAACCAGCCCCAGCATTTT.

The CDR3 bases are TGTGCCCGCCAAAATGGAAACACCATATATTTT. Its protein product is CARQNGNTIYF. The chain links TRBV2 to TRBJ1-3; D unresolved. This CDR3 is 11 amino acids long. The germline V and J ends were trimmed by 11 bases and 3 bases, with 8 bases remaining between them. Germline loops: CDR1 SNHLY, CDR2 FYNNEI.

This sequence joins TRBV7-9 and TRBJ2-1; no clear D. Trimming cost V 0 bases and J 5 bases, with 14 bases left between them. CDR3 size: 16 residues. Germline-derived CDR1 and CDR2 are SEHNR and FQNEAQ (reference sequence). In nucleotides, the CDR3 is TGTGCCAGCAGCTTAGCAATGGTAGTCGGCAACAATGAGCAGTTCTTC. Its translation: CASSLAMVVGNNEQFF.

The genes are TRBV5-1 and TRBJ2-7, with D tentatively TRBD2 (6 bases). Trimming shortened V by 0 bases and J by 5 bases, and 12 bases separated the two germline ends. The CDR3 is made up of 14 amino acids. Germline CDR1 reads SGHRS; CDR2 reads YFSETQ. The DNA of the CDR3 is TGCGCCAGCAGCTTGGAAACTAGCATGAACGAGCAGTACTTC. Translating it yields CASSLETSMNEQYF. Supplemented by reference TRBV5-1 and TRBJ2-7, the full variable domain reads KAGVTQTPRYLIKTRGQQVTLSCSPISGHRSVSWYQQTPGQGLQFLFEYFSETQRNKGNFPGRFSGRQFSNSRSEMNVSTLELGDSALYLCASSLETSMNEQYFGPGTRLTVT.

This sequence joins TRBV11-3 and TRBJ2-3, with TRBD1 matching over 10 bases. V dropped 5 bases and J dropped 8; count of bases not matched to a gene: 7. Germline V gene sequence: CDR1 SGHNT, CDR2 YENEEA. The CDR3 consists of 14 residues. The DNA for the CDR3 is TGTGCCAGCAGCGGAGGGACAGGGGTGGGTACGCAGTATTTT. Its protein product is CASSGGTGVGTQYF.

The V call is TRBV5-6, the J call TRBJ2-2; D remains ambiguous. V lost 4 bases and J 2 bases, leaving 6 bases between the germline ends. CDR1 is SGHDT and CDR2 is YYEEEE in the germline V gene. CDR3 length: 13 residues. CDR3 protein: CASSRDNTGELFF. The CDR3 bases are TGTGCCAGCAGCCGCGATAACACCGGGGAGCTGTTTTTT.

The chain employs TRBV5-4 and TRBJ2-5, with 10 bases aligning to TRBD2. The V gene end was trimmed by 1 base and the J gene end by 4 bases; junction bases not matched to a gene: 7. The CDR3 length is 16 residues. CDR1 is SGHNT and CDR2 is YYREEE in the germline V gene (reference sequence). CDR3 sequence (DNA): TGTGCCAGCAGCTTGAGGCTAGCGGGGGTAGGAGAGACCCAGTACTTC. It codes for CASSLRLAGVGETQYF.

This chain joins TRBV3-1 (or the pseudogene TRBV3-2) and TRBJ1-2; TRBD1 might be the D (5 bases). Germline V CDR1 and CDR2: LGHDT, YNNKEL (reference sequence). Trimming removed 4 bases at V and 2 bases at J, with 14 bases between. This CDR3 is 15 amino acids long. The chain's CDR3 is CASSPSRGDNYGYTF. CDR3 bases: TGTGCCAGCAGCCCGTCACGGGGCGACAACTATGGCTACACCTTC.

The V call is TRBV29-1, the J call TRBJ1-2; possibly TRBD1 for D (6 bases). Germline CDR1 SQVTM, CDR2 ANQGSEA. Trimming removed 2 bases from V and 7 bases from J, with 14 bases in between. The CDR3 length is 13 residues. CDR3 protein: CSVETVRGAGYTF. The CDR3 DNA follows: TGCAGCGTTGAAACAGTGCGGGGGGCTGGCTACACCTTC. Filled out from reference TRBV29-1 and TRBJ1-2, the complete variable domain reads SAVISQKPSRDICQRGTSLTIQCQVDSQVTMMFWYRQQPGQSLTLIATANQGSEATYESGFVIDKFPISRPNLTFSTLTVSNMSPEDSSIYLCSVETVRGAGYTFGSGTRLTVV.

V is TRBV3-1 (or the pseudogene TRBV3-2) and J is TRBJ1-1; D call uncertain. The V gene's germline CDR1 is LGHDT and CDR2 YNNKEL (reference sequence). Trimming pared 0 bases from V and 3 bases from J, leaving 5 bases between. The CDR3 extends over 13 amino acids. The CDR3 DNA sequence: TGTGCCAGCAGCCAAGACGCGGACACTGAAGCTTTCTTT. Encoded protein: CASSQDADTEAFF.

This clone appeared a single time. The chain combines TRBV7-9 with TRBJ2-7; D tentatively fits TRBD1 or TRBD2 (6 bases each). The V and J ends lost 5 bases and 4 bases respectively, with 15 bases between them. This CDR3 is built from 14 residues. Germline CDR1 is SEHNR and CDR2 is FQNEAQ (reference sequence). The DNA of the CDR3 is TGTGCCAGCAGCCTATCCGGGGGCAGGTACGAGCAGTACTTC. Translated, it gives CASSLSGGRYEQYF. Together with reference TRBV7-9 and TRBJ2-7, the CDR3 gives the full variable domain: DTGVSQNPRHKITKRGQNVTFRCDPISEHNRLYWYRQTLGQGPEFLTYFQNEAQLEKSRLLSDRFSAERPKGSFSTLEIQRTEQGDSAMYLCASSLSGGRYEQYFGPGTRLTVT.

This clone appeared once. The J gene is TRBJ2-2, the V gene TRBV5-1; 8 positions match TRBD1. There are 16 residues in the CDR3. Unmatched junction bases numbered 8, after V lost 1 base and J lost 6 bases. Germline assignment: CDR1 SGHRS and CDR2 YFSETQ. The CDR3 DNA reads TGCGCCAGCAGCTTGAGTACAGGGGGTGCCCCCGGGGAGCTGTTTTTT. Translated: CASSLSTGGAPGELFF.

V is TRBV24-1 and J is TRBJ1-1; tentatively, D is TRBD1 (5 bases). CDR3 length equals 16 residues. Germline-derived CDR1 and CDR2 are KGHDR and SFDVKD. The V end lost 1 base, the J end lost 5 bases, and 16 bases lay between the germline ends. CDR3 DNA sequence: TGTGCCACCAGTGATTTAATTCGGGGGACGGGAACTGAAGCTTTCTTT. Residues: CATSDLIRGTGTEAFF.

The count of this clone is one. V usage is TRBV7-9 and J usage is TRBJ1-5; D is perhaps TRBD1 (6 bases). Germline V gene data show CDR1 as SEHNR and CDR2 as FQNEAQ (reference sequence). Trimming cost V 5 bases and J 3 bases, with 14 bases left between them. The CDR3 runs 15 residues. Here the CDR3 DNA reads TGTGCCAGCAGCAGAGGGGACACCATCAATCAGCCCCAGCATTTT. This translates into CASSRGDTINQPQHF.